The 5 T cell receptor beta chains below come from one sample, sequenced in a study of blood T cell repertoires in COVID-19. Generated by immunoSEQ multiplex PCR, the TCRdb table keeps only in-frame clones and is missing some. Of roughly 74,000 clones detected, about 91% appear once; the ten largest clones hold less than 2%. The sequencing input was peripheral blood. These receptors came from a woman of 80 years or more with active or convalescent COVID-19.

The chain recombines TRBV6-1 with TRBJ1-3; no definite D call. V was clipped by 3 bases and J by 0 bases, with 9 bases between them. Germline CDR1 MNHNS, CDR2 SASEGT. The CDR3 runs 15 residues. The CDR3 reads CASSDWRISGNTIYF. The CDR3 DNA sequence: TGTGCCAGCAGTGATTGGCGGATCTCTGGAAACACCATATATTTT.

This clone came up a few times. The chain recombines TRBV6-5 with TRBJ1-1; D ambiguous. From germline, CDR1 is MNHEY and CDR2 SVGAGI. This CDR3 comprises 15 residues. Trimming took off 0 bases at V and 4 bases at J, with 12 bases between the two ends. CDR3 DNA: TGTGCCAGCAGTTACTCAAGAACAGTAGGCACTGAAGCTTTCTTT. As protein: CASSYSRTVGTEAFF.

The chain carries TRBV7-2 and TRBJ1-4; 8 bases fit TRBD1. The CDR3 consists of 13 residues. V dropped 5 bases and J dropped 7; count of bases not matched to a gene: 3. The germline CDR1 and CDR2 sequences are SGHTA and FQGNSA. DNA of the CDR3: TGTGCCAGCAGCGGGACAGGAGGTGAAAAACTGTTTTTT. It translates to CASSGTGGEKLFF.

The CDR3 bases are TGTGCCAGCAGCCTCCCCTCGGGGGGGGAGACCCAGTACTTC. Translated: CASSLPSGGETQYF. V usage is TRBV5-6 and J usage is TRBJ2-5; 8 bases fit TRBD2. V was clipped by 4 bases and J by 5 bases; unmatched bases: 7. Germline V gene lookup returns CDR1 SGHDT and CDR2 YYEEEE. The CDR3 runs to 14 residues.

The rearrangement uses TRBV27 and TRBJ1-5; D is unresolved. Germline lookup yields CDR1 MNHEY and CDR2 SMNVEV (reference sequence). The CDR3 covers 11 residues. The V end was cut by 8 bases, the J end by 8 bases, with 10 bases between. CDR3: CASFIREPQHF. The CDR3 DNA sequence: TGTGCCAGCTTCATTCGGGAGCCCCAGCATTTT.